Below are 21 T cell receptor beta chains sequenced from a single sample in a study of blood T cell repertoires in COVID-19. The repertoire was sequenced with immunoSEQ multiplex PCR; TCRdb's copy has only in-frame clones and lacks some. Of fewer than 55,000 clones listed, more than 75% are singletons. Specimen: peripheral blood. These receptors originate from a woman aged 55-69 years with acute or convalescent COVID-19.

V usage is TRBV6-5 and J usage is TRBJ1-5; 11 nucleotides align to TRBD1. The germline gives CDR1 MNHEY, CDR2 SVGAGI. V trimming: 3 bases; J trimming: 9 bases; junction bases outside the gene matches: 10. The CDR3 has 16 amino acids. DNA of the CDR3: TGTGCCAGCAGTTATTCCGGGACAGGGGGAGGTTGGCCCCAGCATTTT. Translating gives CASSYSGTGGGWPQHF.

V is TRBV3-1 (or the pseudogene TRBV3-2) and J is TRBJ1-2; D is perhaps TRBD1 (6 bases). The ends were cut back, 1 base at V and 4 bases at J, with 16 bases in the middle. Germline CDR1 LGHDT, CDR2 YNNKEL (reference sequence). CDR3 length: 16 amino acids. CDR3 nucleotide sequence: TGTGCCAGCAGCCAAGGAGGGTCAGGGGTGGGCTATGGCTACACCTTC. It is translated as CASSQGGSGVGYGYTF.

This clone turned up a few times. The CDR3 protein is CASRTDLNTEAFF. In DNA, the CDR3 is TGTGCCAGCAGGACCGACTTGAACACTGAAGCTTTCTTT. This chain connects TRBV28 to TRBJ1-1; D is unresolved. V dropped 6 bases and J dropped 0 bases, with 8 bases sitting between them. CDR3 length: 13 residues. The germline gives CDR1 MDHEN, CDR2 SYDVKM.

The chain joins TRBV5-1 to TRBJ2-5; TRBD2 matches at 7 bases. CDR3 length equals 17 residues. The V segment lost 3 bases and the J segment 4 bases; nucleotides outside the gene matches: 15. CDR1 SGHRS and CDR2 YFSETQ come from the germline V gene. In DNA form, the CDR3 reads TGCGCCAGCAGCTCAACGGCATGGCACTCGGGGGGAGAGACCCAGTACTTC. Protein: CASSSTAWHSGGETQYF.

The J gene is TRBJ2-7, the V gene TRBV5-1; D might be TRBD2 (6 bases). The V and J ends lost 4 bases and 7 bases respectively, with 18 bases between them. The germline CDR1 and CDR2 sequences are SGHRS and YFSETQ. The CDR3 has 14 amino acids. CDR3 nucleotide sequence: TGCGCCAGCAGCCTCCGGGACGGAGGGTCGGAGCAGTACTTC. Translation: CASSLRDGGSEQYF.

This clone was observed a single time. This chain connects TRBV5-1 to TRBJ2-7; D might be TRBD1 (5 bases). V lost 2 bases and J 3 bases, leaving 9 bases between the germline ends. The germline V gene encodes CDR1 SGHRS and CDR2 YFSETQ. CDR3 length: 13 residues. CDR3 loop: CASSFQGYYEQYF. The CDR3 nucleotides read TGCGCCAGCAGCTTTCAGGGCTACTACGAGCAGTACTTC.

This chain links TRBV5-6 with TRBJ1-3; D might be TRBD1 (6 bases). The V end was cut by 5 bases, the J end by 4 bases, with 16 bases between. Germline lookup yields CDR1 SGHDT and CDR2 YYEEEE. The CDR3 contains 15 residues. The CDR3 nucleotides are TGTGCCAGCAGTCGGGGGGCCCGTCACGGAAACACCATATATTTT. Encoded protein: CASSRGARHGNTIYF.

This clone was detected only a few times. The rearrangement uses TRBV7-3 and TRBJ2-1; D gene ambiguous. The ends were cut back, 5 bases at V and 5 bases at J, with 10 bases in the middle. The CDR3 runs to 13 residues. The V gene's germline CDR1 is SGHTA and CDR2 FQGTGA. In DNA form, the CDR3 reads TGTGCCAGCAGCCTTTCCCAGGACAATGAGCAGTTCTTC. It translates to CASSLSQDNEQFF.

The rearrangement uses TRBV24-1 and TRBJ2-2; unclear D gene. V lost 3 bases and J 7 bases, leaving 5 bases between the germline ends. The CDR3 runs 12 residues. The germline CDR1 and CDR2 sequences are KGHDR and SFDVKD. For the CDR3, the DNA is TGTGCCACCAGTGATGTCGTCGGGGAGCTGTTTTTT. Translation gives CATSDVVGELFF.

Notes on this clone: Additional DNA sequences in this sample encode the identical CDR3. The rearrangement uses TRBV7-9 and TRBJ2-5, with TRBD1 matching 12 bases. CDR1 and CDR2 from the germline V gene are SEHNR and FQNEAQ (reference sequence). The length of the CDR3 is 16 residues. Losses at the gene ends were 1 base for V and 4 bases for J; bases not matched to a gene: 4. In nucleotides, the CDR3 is TGTGCCAGCAGCTTAGGGGACAGGGGGCTCAGAGAGACCCAGTACTTC. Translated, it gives CASSLGDRGLRETQYF.

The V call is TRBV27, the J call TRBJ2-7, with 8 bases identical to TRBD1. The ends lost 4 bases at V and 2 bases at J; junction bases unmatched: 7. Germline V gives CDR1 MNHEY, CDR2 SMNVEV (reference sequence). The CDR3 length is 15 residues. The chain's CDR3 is CASSSGQAGAYEQYF. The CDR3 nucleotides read TGTGCCAGCAGTTCGGGACAGGCCGGCGCCTACGAGCAGTACTTC.

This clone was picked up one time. CDR3 residues: CASSYAPSRAYGYTF. The CDR3 DNA reads TGTGCCAGCAGTTATGCCCCTTCGCGGGCCTATGGCTACACCTTC. The J gene is TRBJ1-2, the V gene TRBV28; D unresolved. Trimming removed 4 bases at V and 4 bases at J, with 16 bases between. This CDR3 has 15 amino acids. Germline V gives CDR1 MDHEN, CDR2 SYDVKM.

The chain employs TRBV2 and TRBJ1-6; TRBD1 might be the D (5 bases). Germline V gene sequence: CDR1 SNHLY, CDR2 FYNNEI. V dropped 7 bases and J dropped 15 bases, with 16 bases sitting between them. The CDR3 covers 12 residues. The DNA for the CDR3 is TGTGCCAGCAAGCCGCAGGGATTCGGCCTCCACTTT. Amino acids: CASKPQGFGLHF.

The CDR3 here is CASSYLQGGEETQYF. The DNA of the CDR3 is TGTGCCAGCAGCTACTTACAGGGTGGAGAAGAGACCCAGTACTTC. The V gene is TRBV5-4, the J gene TRBJ2-5; a weak D match, TRBD1 (6 bases). Trimming shortened V by 3 bases and J by 3 bases, and 15 bases separated the two germline ends. The CDR3 has 15 residues. Germline CDR1 is SGHNT and CDR2 is YYREEE (reference sequence).

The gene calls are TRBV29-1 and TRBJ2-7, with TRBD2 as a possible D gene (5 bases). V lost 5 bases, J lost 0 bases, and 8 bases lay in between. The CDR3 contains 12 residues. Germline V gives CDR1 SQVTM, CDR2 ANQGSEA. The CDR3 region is CSVSGSSYEQYF. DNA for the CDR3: TGCAGCGTTAGCGGAAGCTCCTACGAGCAGTACTTC.

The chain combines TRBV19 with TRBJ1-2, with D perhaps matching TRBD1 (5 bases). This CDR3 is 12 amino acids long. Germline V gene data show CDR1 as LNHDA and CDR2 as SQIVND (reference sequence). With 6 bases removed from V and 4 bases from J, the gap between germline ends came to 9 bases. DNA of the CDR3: TGTGCCAGTAGGAAAGGGGCCTATGGCTACACCTTC. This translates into CASRKGAYGYTF.

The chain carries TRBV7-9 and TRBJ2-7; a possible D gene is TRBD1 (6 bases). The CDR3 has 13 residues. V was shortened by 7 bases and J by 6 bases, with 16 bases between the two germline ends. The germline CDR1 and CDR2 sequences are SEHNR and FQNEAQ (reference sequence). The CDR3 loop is CASKDRYSSEQYF. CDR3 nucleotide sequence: TGTGCCAGCAAGGACAGATACTCTTCCGAGCAGTACTTC. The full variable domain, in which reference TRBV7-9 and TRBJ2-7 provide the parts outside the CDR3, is DTGVSQNPRHKITKRGQNVTFRCDPISEHNRLYWYRQTLGQGPEFLTYFQNEAQLEKSRLLSDRFSAERPKGSFSTLEIQRTEQGDSAMYLCASKDRYSSEQYFGPGTRLTVT.

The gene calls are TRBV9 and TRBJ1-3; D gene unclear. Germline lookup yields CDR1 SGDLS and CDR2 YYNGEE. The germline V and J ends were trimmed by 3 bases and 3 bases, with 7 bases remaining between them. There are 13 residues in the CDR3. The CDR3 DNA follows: TGTGCCAGCAGCGGGCCAGGTGGAAACACCATATATTTT. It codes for CASSGPGGNTIYF.

The CDR3 sequence is CASSDNPRGDGYTF. The CDR3 DNA sequence: TGTGCCAGCAGTGATAACCCACGCGGGGATGGCTACACCTTC. The gene calls are TRBV6-1 and TRBJ1-2; D is undetermined. Per the germline V gene, CDR1 is MNHNS and CDR2 is SASEGT. Trimming removed 3 bases from V and 6 bases from J, with 14 bases in between. The CDR3 spans 14 residues.

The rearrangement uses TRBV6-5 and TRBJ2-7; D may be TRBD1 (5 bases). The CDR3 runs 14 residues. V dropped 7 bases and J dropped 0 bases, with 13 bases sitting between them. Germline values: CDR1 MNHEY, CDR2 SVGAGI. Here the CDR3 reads CASTIDRISYEQYF. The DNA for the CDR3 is TGTGCCAGCACCATCGACAGAATCTCCTACGAGCAGTACTTC.

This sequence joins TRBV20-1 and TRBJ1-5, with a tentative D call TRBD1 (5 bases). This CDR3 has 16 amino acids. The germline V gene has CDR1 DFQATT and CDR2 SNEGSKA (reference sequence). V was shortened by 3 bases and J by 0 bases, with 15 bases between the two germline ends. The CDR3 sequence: CSASPRGTYSNQPQHF. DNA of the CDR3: TGCAGTGCTAGTCCGCGGGGGACCTATAGCAATCAGCCCCAGCATTTT.